This passage covers 29 T cell receptor beta chains from one sample sequenced in a study of regulatory T cells in long-lasting Graves disease. With iRepertoire HTBI primers and Arm-PCR of CDR3 regions, TCR beta libraries were built. TCRdb reanalysed the multiplex PCR reads using MiXCR and keeps one entry per CDR3 protein. The data contain about 420,000 distinct CDR3 sequences, less than 20% of them singletons. The sample's time point: newly diagnosed GD, antithyroid drugs for less than 3 months. From PBMCs, RNA was extracted and then used to make the TCR library. The same data also contributed to another study, on T cells in Graves' hyperthyroidism and ophthalmopathy.

The material sequenced was peripheral blood mononuclear cells (PBMCs), taken at new diagnosis, from a patient treated with antithyroid drugs. The source is a woman aged 18-35 years with Graves disease.

This clonotype showed up just a few times. The J gene is TRBJ2-7, the V gene TRBV3-1, with 8 bases that match TRBD2. V gave up 5 bases and J gave up 4 bases; unmatched junction bases: 10. This CDR3 spans 15 amino acids. CDR1 and CDR2 (germline): LGHDT, YNNKEL (reference sequence). The CDR3 bases are TGTGCCAGCAGCGAGCTGACTAGCGCTGGATACGAGCAGTACTTC. This codes for CASSELTSAGYEQYF.

This clonotype was found many times. The V call is TRBV7-2, the J call TRBJ2-5; a weak D match, TRBD2 (5 bases). Germline CDR1 is SGHTA and CDR2 is FQGNSA. Trimming removed 5 bases from V and 5 bases from J, with 15 bases in between. The CDR3 spans 14 residues. For the CDR3, the DNA is TGTGCCAGCAGCCAAAGCGGTACCGCCGAGACCCAGTACTTC. Translating it yields CASSQSGTAETQYF.

This clonotype has a count of ten or more. The V gene is TRBV7-2, the J gene TRBJ2-7, with 7 bases lining up with TRBD2. The germline V gene has CDR1 SGHTA and CDR2 FQGNSA. The V and J ends lost 7 bases and 6 bases, in that order; junction bases with no gene match: 15. The CDR3 consists of 15 residues. The CDR3 coding sequence is TGTGCCAGCACACGAGGTGGGACTATCGGGTTCGAGCAGTACTTC. Encoded protein: CASTRGGTIGFEQYF.

As concerns this clonotype: This is likely an artifact of a read error, given a far larger clone one base away. J is TRBJ2-7 and V is TRBV11-1; 14 bases match TRBD2. Germline CDR1 and CDR2: SGHAT and FQDESV (reference sequence). The CDR3 spans 19 residues. J was trimmed by 7 bases and V by 0 bases; bases with no gene match: 14. The CDR3 spells CASSLAQGLAGGTYNEQYF. DNA for the CDR3: TGTGCCAGCAGCTTAGCGCAAGGACTAGCGGGAGGCACATACAATGAGCAGTACTTC.

This clonotype showed up just a few times. V is TRBV20-1 and J is TRBJ2-3, with TRBD1 matching over 9 bases. In germline, CDR1 is DFQATT, CDR2 SNEGSKA (reference sequence). The CDR3 spans 15 residues. V trimming: 4 bases; J trimming: 4 bases; junction bases outside the gene matches: 9. CDR3 bases: TGCAGTGCTAAAGCCGACAGGGGGTCCCCAGATACGCAGTATTTT. It codes for CSAKADRGSPDTQYF.

J is TRBJ2-1 and V is TRBV5-6; D is possibly TRBD1 (6 bases). The CDR3 has 12 residues. Trimming removed 3 bases from V and 8 bases from J, with 9 bases in between. Per germline, CDR1 SGHDT and CDR2 YYEEEE. CDR3 sequence: CASSWDNYEQFF. Written as DNA, the CDR3 is TGTGCCAGCAGCTGGGACAATTATGAGCAGTTCTTC.

Comments on this clonotype: A much larger clone is a single base away; this may be a read error. The missing conserved phenylalanine or tryptophan at the end of this CDR3 makes a read error likely. The rearrangement joins TRBV11-2 to TRBJ2-7; 11 bases map to TRBD2. This CDR3 spans 14 amino acids. Germline CDR1 reads SGHAT; CDR2 reads FQNNGV. V gave up 5 bases and J gave up 6 bases; unmatched junction bases: 6. The CDR3 loop reads CASSLAGGSFEQYS. The CDR3 DNA reads TGTGCCAGCAGCCTAGCGGGAGGATCTTTCGAGCAGTACTCC.

Only a few counts were recorded for this clonotype. The chain recombines TRBV9 with TRBJ2-2; TRBD1 matches at 9 bases. Germline trimming cut 4 bases from V and 3 bases from J; bases unmatched to any gene: 13. The germline CDR1 and CDR2 sequences are SGDLS and YYNGEE. This CDR3 is 18 amino acids long. The CDR3 here is CASSLKTTGGLYTGELFF. In DNA form, the CDR3 reads TGTGCCAGCAGCCTTAAAACGACAGGGGGGTTATACACCGGGGAGCTGTTTTTT.

V gene TRBV5-6 combines with J gene TRBJ2-5, with no clear D. The CDR3 length is 11 residues. CDR1 and CDR2 (germline): SGHDT, YYEEEE. V was clipped by 0 bases and J by 9 bases, with 6 bases between them. CDR3 sequence: CASSLEAAQYF. CDR3 sequence (DNA): TGTGCCAGCAGCTTGGAGGCAGCCCAGTACTTC.

This clonotype showed up many times. A read error may produce the germline difference seen at one junction end. The rearrangement links TRBV3-1 to TRBJ2-1; a possible D gene is TRBD2 (5 bases). The CDR3 extends over 15 amino acids. Per germline, CDR1 LGHDT and CDR2 YNNKEL (reference sequence). The CDR3 is CASSPTGSSHNEQFF. CDR3 sequence (DNA): TGTGCCAGCAGCCCCACGGGGAGCTCCCACAATGAGCAGTTCTTC.

This clonotype has only a few counts. J is TRBJ2-3 and V is TRBV5-1, with 9 bases that match TRBD2. Germline-derived CDR1 and CDR2 are SGHRS and YFSETQ. This CDR3 contains 15 residues. Trimming took 5 bases from V and 0 from J; bases not matched to a gene: 4. CDR3: CASRFLAGSTDTQYF. The DNA for the CDR3 is TGCGCCAGCAGGTTTCTAGCGGGAAGCACAGATACGCAGTATTTT.

In its sample, this clonotype was seen a few times. V is TRBV14 and J is TRBJ1-2; no clear D. This CDR3 comprises 13 residues. CDR1 and CDR2 (germline): SGHDN, FVKESK. Trimming removed 6 bases from V and 4 bases from J, with 12 bases in between. The CDR3, as DNA: TGTGCCAGCAGTCAAACAGTATTCTATGGCTACACCTTC. This sequence encodes CASSQTVFYGYTF.

This clonotype was picked up a small number of times. V and J are TRBV7-2 and TRBJ1-2, with unresolved D. Germline V CDR1 and CDR2: SGHTA, FQGNSA. The CDR3 extends over 14 amino acids. V was shortened by 3 bases and J by 8 bases, with 16 bases between the two germline ends. The CDR3 here is CASSFALPERGYTF. The DNA for the CDR3 is TGTGCCAGCAGCTTTGCACTTCCCGAGCGGGGCTACACCTTC.

This clonotype was seen at least ten times. The chain is built from TRBV28 and TRBJ2-1, with TRBD2 identical over 16 bases. The V and J ends lost 2 bases and 8 bases, in that order; junction bases with no gene match: 3. The length of the CDR3 is 16 residues. Germline V gene lookup returns CDR1 MDHEN and CDR2 SYDVKM. The CDR3 reads CASSLMGLAGGDEQFF. CDR3 nucleotides: TGTGCCAGCAGTTTAATGGGACTAGCGGGAGGGGATGAGCAGTTCTTC.

Many counts were recorded for this clonotype. This chain uses TRBV6-2 or TRBV6-3 with TRBJ2-1, with TRBD2 matching 7 bases. CDR1 is MNHEY and CDR2 is SVGEGT in the germline V gene. With 5 bases clipped from V and 4 bases from J, the junction kept 8 bases outside the gene matches. This CDR3 spans 15 amino acids. Written as DNA, the CDR3 is TGTGCCAGCAGTCAAACGGGAGGTGGATACAATGAGCAGTTCTTC. This codes for CASSQTGGGYNEQFF.

This clonotype was seen repeatedly, ten times or more. The chain has TRBV7-2 and TRBJ1-5, with D perhaps TRBD1 (5 bases). CDR3 length: 14 amino acids. The germline V and J ends were trimmed by 1 base and 7 bases, with 11 bases remaining between them. Germline values: CDR1 SGHTA, CDR2 FQGNSA. The CDR3, as DNA: TGTGCCAGCAGCTTAGAGGGCAGGGTCCAGCCCCAGCATTTT. Residues: CASSLEGRVQPQHF.

Turning to this clonotype: Here the CDR3 omits its conserved ending phenylalanine or tryptophan, so a read error is the likely source. The gene calls are TRBV11-1 and TRBJ2-7; 7 bases are shared with TRBD1. Per germline, CDR1 SGHAT and CDR2 FQDESV (reference sequence). The CDR3 contains 13 residues. J lost 2 bases, V lost 5 bases, and 3 bases had no gene match. CDR3 amino acids: CASSKTGAYEQYS. In DNA form, the CDR3 reads TGTGCCAGCAGCAAAACAGGGGCCTACGAGCAGTACTCC.

The rearrangement uses TRBV6-1 and TRBJ1-2; TRBD1 might be the D (5 bases). The ends were cut back, 3 bases at V and 6 bases at J, with 14 bases in the middle. CDR3 length: 14 residues. Germline V gene sequence: CDR1 MNHNS, CDR2 SASEGT. The CDR3 region is CASSDFRGRHGYTF. CDR3 nucleotides: TGTGCCAGCAGTGATTTTAGGGGCCGTCATGGCTACACCTTC.

This clonotype came up a few times. The V call is TRBV29-1, the J call TRBJ2-3; a weak D match, TRBD2 (6 bases). This CDR3 has 13 residues. From germline, CDR1 is SQVTM and CDR2 ANQGSEA. The V end lost 8 bases, the J end lost 0 bases, and 12 bases lay between the germline ends. The CDR3 protein is CSPGTGSTDTQYF. The DNA for the CDR3 is TGCAGCCCGGGGACTGGTAGCACAGATACGCAGTATTTT.

This clonotype was observed a few times. The chain joins TRBV19 to TRBJ1-1, with D unclear. V gave up 7 bases and J gave up 4 bases, with 19 bases separating them. Germline values: CDR1 LNHDA, CDR2 SQIVND (reference sequence). The CDR3 is 15 residues long. CDR3 amino acids: CASTMGGLASTEAFF. The CDR3 DNA reads as TGTGCCAGTACTATGGGTGGGTTAGCGAGCACTGAAGCTTTCTTT.

The CDR3, as DNA: TGTGCCAGCAGTCGGCGGGGAGCGGGAGGGCCCTACGAGCAGTACTTC. Translated, it gives CASSRRGAGGPYEQYF. V usage is TRBV12-3 or TRBV12-4 and J usage is TRBJ2-7; TRBD2 agrees at 10 bases. Unmatched junction bases numbered 9, after V lost 5 bases and J lost 2 bases. This CDR3 is 16 amino acids long.

This clonotype came up many times. The J gene is TRBJ1-2, the V gene TRBV10-2; D call uncertain. The germline V gene encodes CDR1 WSHSY and CDR2 SAAADI. The V gene lost 0 bases and the J gene lost 4 bases, with 6 bases spanning the gap. This CDR3 is 13 amino acids long. The CDR3 is CASSESSGYGYTF. CDR3 coding DNA: TGCGCCAGCAGTGAGTCCAGTGGCTATGGCTACACCTTC.

The chain carries TRBV11-2 and TRBJ2-5, with unresolved D. Trimming left V 3 bases short and J 0 bases short, with 8 bases between. Germline values: CDR1 SGHAT, CDR2 FQNNGV. The CDR3 extends over 14 amino acids. This chain's CDR3 is CASSLSRYQETQYF. DNA for the CDR3: TGTGCCAGCAGCTTGTCCAGGTACCAAGAGACCCAGTACTTC.

In this sample, this clonotype turned up a few times. The V gene is TRBV7-9, the J gene TRBJ1-1, with D possibly TRBD1 on 5 matching bases. V lost 3 bases, J lost 4 bases, and 9 bases lay in between. The CDR3 runs to 13 residues. The germline gives CDR1 SEHNR, CDR2 FQNEAQ (reference sequence). This CDR3 reads CASSFGGFTEAFF. CDR3 DNA: TGTGCCAGCAGCTTCGGGGGGTTCACTGAAGCTTTCTTT.

Many counts were recorded for this clonotype. The chain carries TRBV5-1 and TRBJ2-1; D tentatively reads TRBD1 or TRBD2 (5 bases each). V was pared by 4 bases and J by 9 bases, with 17 bases between. The CDR3 sequence is 14 residues long. CDR1 is SGHRS and CDR2 is YFSETQ in the germline V gene. The CDR3 DNA sequence: TGCGCCAGCAGCCCCGTTTTTGGGGACGGTGAGCAGTTCTTC. Residues: CASSPVFGDGEQFF.

This clonotype has ten or more counts. The chain recombines TRBV6-1 with TRBJ2-1, with D possibly being TRBD2 (5 bases). V lost 6 bases and J lost 6, with 12 bases in between. Germline V lookup: CDR1 MNHNS, CDR2 SASEGT. The CDR3 extends over 13 amino acids. CDR3 residues: CASRNPGSNEQFF. The CDR3 bases are TGTGCCAGCAGAAACCCGGGGTCCAATGAGCAGTTCTTC.

This clonotype was seen once. This chain connects TRBV7-2 to TRBJ1-5; D is unresolved. This CDR3 comprises 16 residues. Germline lookup yields CDR1 SGHTA and CDR2 FQGNSA. The V and J ends lost 5 bases and 2 bases respectively, with 16 bases between them. CDR3 sequence (DNA): TGTGCCAGCAGCCCCGGACCCCTGGGAGGCAATCAGCCCCAGCATTTT. Its protein is CASSPGPLGGNQPQHF. The complete variable domain, with remaining parts taken from reference TRBV7-2 and TRBJ1-5, reads GAGVSQSPSNKVTEKGKDVELRCDPISGHTALYWYRQSLGQGLEFLIYFQGNSAPDKSGLPSDRFSAERTGGSVSTLTIQRTQQEDSAVYLCASSPGPLGGNQPQHFGDGTRLSIL.

In regard to this clonotype: The junction and the germline gene differ at one end; a read error may be behind it. The chain is built from TRBV5-5 and TRBJ2-2, with TRBD1 identical over 7 bases. Germline lookup yields CDR1 SGHKS and CDR2 YYEKEE (reference sequence). The CDR3 is 17 amino acids. This CDR3 reads CASSFTGTAFNTRELFF. CDR3 bases: TGCGCCAGCAGCTTTACCGGGACAGCCTTCAACACCAGGGAGCTGTTTTTT.

The chain links TRBV2 to TRBJ1-5; TRBD1 aligns across 9 bases. The CDR3 is 14 residues long. Losses at the gene ends were 8 bases for V and 5 bases for J; bases not matched to a gene: 7. The germline V gene encodes CDR1 SNHLY and CDR2 FYNNEI. The CDR3 sequence is CASVLRTGDQPQHF. The CDR3 nucleotides are TGTGCCAGCGTCCTTAGGACAGGGGATCAGCCCCAGCATTTT.